The entry that follows covers one T cell receptor beta chain sequence. The antigen remains unidentified. Since all of the isolated RNA was reverse transcribed, expressed TCRB transcripts were what got sequenced. Method: immunoSEQ multiplex PCR; TCRdb's copy keeps in-frame clones and lacks some. Found here are some 330,000 clones, roughly 13% of them singletons; the top ten hold about 0.01%. Using CD45RO/CCR7/CD25/CD127/CD95/CD27, CD4+ naive, central memory, regulatory and stem cell-like memory cells were sorted. This sample was taken from a study of beta chain features in type 1 diabetes. Notes on the study in general: Compared to healthy donors, patients appeared to have naive, central memory and Treg TCRB repertoires that were more alike. Type 1 diabetes patients had moderately but significantly shorter TCRB CDR3s in all four CD4+ subsets.

There are 13 residues in the CDR3. Deletions cut 6 bases from V and 1 base from J, with 9 bases between. Germline-derived CDR1 and CDR2 are MDHEN and SYDVKM. Source material: naive CD4+ T cells from blood. This TCR was recovered from a woman aged 18-29 years with type 1 diabetes. The V gene is TRBV28, the J gene TRBJ2-5, with D perhaps matching TRBD1 (5 bases). This CDR3 is CASSPRVQETQYF. The CDR3 DNA sequence: TGTGCCAGCAGCCCCAGGGTCCAAGAGACCCAGTACTTC.